This T cell receptor (beta chain) was retrieved from a study of blood T cell repertoires in COVID-19. Across the study: T cells, B-cell-depleted T cells, or PBMCs supplied cDNA or gDNA.

Only a few counts were recorded for this clone. V shed 2 bases and J 4 bases; nucleotides not matched to a gene: 5. The CDR3 loop spans 15 amino acids. Looked up from germline, CDR1 is LNHDA and CDR2 is SQIVND (reference sequence). Generated by immunoSEQ multiplex PCR, the TCRdb table keeps only in-frame clones and is missing some. This sample has roughly 200,000 clones, with 89% found just once. Sequencing was carried out using peripheral blood. The source of this sequence is a man aged 40-49 years with acute or convalescent COVID-19. This chain connects TRBV19 to TRBJ1-1, with 9 positions matching TRBD1. CDR3 coding DNA: TGTGCCAGTAGTATAAGGAAACAGGGGGCCACTGAAGCTTTCTTT. Protein sequence: CASSIRKQGATEAFF.